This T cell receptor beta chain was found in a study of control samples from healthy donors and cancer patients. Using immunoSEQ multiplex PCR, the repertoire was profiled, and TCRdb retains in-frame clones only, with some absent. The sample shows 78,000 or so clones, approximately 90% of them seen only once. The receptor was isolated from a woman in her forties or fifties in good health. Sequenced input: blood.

CDR3 coding DNA: TGTGCCAGCCAGGGCTCTAATCAGCCCCAGCATTTT. It translates to CASQGSNQPQHF. The V and J genes are TRBV2 and TRBJ1-5; perhaps TRBD1 as D (5 bases). In germline, CDR1 is SNHLY, CDR2 FYNNEI. V was trimmed by 8 bases and J by 4 bases, leaving 9 bases between them. The CDR3 covers 12 residues.